This note documents a single T cell receptor (beta chain) sequence. Antigen unknown. The data originate from a study of beta chain features in type 1 diabetes. Study-wide findings and caveats: Short templates might get an advantage during PCR, and this would be equal in patients and controls. Shortening of TCRB CDR3s, moderate but significant, appeared in all four CD4+ subsets of Type 1 diabetes patients.

cDNA synthesis used the whole RNA isolate, giving expressed TCRB sequences. Clones were read by immunoSEQ multiplex PCR, and TCRdb kept only the in-frame ones, dropping some. The sample yields about 340,000 clones, 9.3% seen once. The receptor's source is a man younger than 45 with type 1 diabetes. The sequencing input was central memory CD4+ T cells from blood.

CDR3 in amino acids: CASSPTHAGTEAFF. CDR3 coding DNA: TGTGCCAGCAGCCCCACCCACGCGGGCACTGAAGCTTTCTTT. The chain links TRBV11-2 to TRBJ1-1; D remains ambiguous. CDR1 is SGHAT and CDR2 is FQNNGV in the germline V gene. The CDR3 loop spans 14 amino acids. V shed 5 bases and J shed 4 bases, with 14 bases lying between them.